This T cell receptor (beta chain) was recovered during a study of CD8 T cells in Susac syndrome (dated 2019 in TCRdb). Study-wide context: Of the Susac syndrome patients who were sequenced, 5 or 6 had clinically active disease and eight or nine were in clinical remission. Whether CD8+ T cell activation and differentiation in Susac syndrome was antigen driven was tested using repertoire sequencing. At blood withdrawal, Susac syndrome patients were therapy-naive, treated with corticosteroids (with IVIg additionally given to some), or treated with IVIg alone.

High-throughput TCR beta sequencing profiled peripheral blood CD8+ and CD4+ T cells from healthy donors, Susac syndrome patients and multiple sclerosis patients. Recently defined diagnostic criteria for definite or probable disease were met by the Susac syndrome patients. CD8+ TEMRA cells were enriched by FACS, while bulk CD8+ and CD4+ T cells were purified by magnetic negative isolation. Blood was collected in EDTA tubes and processed within 24 hours, with PBMCs isolated through density gradient centrifugation. PBMCs intended for TCR sequencing were cryopreserved in liquid nitrogen and thawed later in a water bath at 37 degrees C. The sorted or isolated CD4+, CD8+ and CD8+ TEMRA cells reached a purity of at least 90%. There are 14 amino acids in the CDR3, from cysteine to phenylalanine inclusive. Of all the DNA, just the CDR3 is kept, 42 bases in frame from base 1. V and J are truncated by 1 base and 3 bases respectively, leaving an intervening sequence of 7 bases.

A word on this clonotype: The specificity of this receptor is unknown. Base quality data are lacking; no much larger clone is found one base away.

RNA was extracted using the RNeasy kit, and roughly 0.5 to 1 microgram was reverse transcribed with random hexamers. The immunoSEQ multiplex PCR assay, which covers 54 Vbeta and 13 Jbeta segments, was used to amplify TCR beta CDR3 regions. To correct PCR amplification bias, a synthetic template baseline was used for both primer optimization and computational correction. In the paper's pipeline: Reads were annotated to V, D and J genes according to IMGT and were analyzed with immunoSEQ Analyzer, with only productive sequences retained. Clonality was computed as one minus Shannon entropy normalized by log2 of the number of productive unique sequences. For each patient and control, public and private clones were evaluated within the 100 most prevalent clones. Clones were defined as Susac-specific when absent from the healthy and MS cohorts, from 1052 published viral clones and from other ImmuneACCESS disease sequences. TCRdb redid the processing of the public reads, applying fastp at Q25 and MiXCR, and retained in-frame beta chains. Under each unique CDR3 protein, matching rows form one entry showing the most common genes and DNA. TCRdb's processing, not the authors', yielded these V and J calls. This sample comprises tens of thousands of distinct CDR3 sequences, around 94% of them detected only once. The biggest ten clones account for about 0.29% of the sample.

What the authors observed across the whole study: No clonal expansion was detected in the CD4+ T cell repertoire of Susac syndrome patients. The TCR sequencing and HLA analysis was acknowledged to have included a relatively small number of individuals.

The chain couples TRBV12-3 or TRBV12-4 to TRBJ2-1; the D gene could be TRBD1 or TRBD2, each one agreeing over 5 bases. The sequence came from a human donor with Susac syndrome. The sequencing input was CD4+ T cells from PBMCs. The sequenced DNA: TGTGCCAGCAGTTTAGGGGACGGCTACAATGAGCAGTTCTTC. This codes for CASSLGDGYNEQFF.